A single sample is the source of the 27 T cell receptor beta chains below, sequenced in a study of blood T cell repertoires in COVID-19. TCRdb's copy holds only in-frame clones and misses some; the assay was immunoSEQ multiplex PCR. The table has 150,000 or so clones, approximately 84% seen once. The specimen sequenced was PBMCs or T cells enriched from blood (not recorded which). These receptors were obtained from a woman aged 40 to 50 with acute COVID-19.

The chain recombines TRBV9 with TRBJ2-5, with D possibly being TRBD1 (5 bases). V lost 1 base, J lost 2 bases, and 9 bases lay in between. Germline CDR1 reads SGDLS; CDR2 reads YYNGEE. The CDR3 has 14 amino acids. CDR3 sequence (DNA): TGTGCCAGCAGCGTAATGACAGAACAAGAGACCCAGTACTTC. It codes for CASSVMTEQETQYF.

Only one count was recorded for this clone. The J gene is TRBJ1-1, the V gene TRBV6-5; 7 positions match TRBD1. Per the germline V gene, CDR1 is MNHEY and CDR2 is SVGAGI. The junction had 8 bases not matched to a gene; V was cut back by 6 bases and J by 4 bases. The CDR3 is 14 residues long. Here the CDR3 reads CASSNDRVATEAFF. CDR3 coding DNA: TGTGCCAGCAGCAACGACAGGGTGGCCACTGAAGCTTTCTTT.

The CDR3 is CASRLGTDEAFF. CDR3 nucleotides: TGTGCCAGCAGACTCGGGACAGACGAAGCTTTCTTT. The chain recombines TRBV7-9 with TRBJ1-1; 7 bases map to TRBD1. The CDR3 is 12 amino acids. V trimming: 6 bases; J trimming: 8 bases; junction bases outside the gene matches: 6. Germline V gene lookup returns CDR1 SEHNR and CDR2 FQNEAQ (reference sequence).

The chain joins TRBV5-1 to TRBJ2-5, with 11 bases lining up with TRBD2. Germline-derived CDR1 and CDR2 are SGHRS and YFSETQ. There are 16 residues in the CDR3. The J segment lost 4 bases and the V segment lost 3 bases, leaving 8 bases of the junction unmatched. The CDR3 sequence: CASSWDIAGGTETQYF. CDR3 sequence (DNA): TGCGCCAGCAGCTGGGACATAGCGGGAGGGACAGAGACCCAGTACTTC.

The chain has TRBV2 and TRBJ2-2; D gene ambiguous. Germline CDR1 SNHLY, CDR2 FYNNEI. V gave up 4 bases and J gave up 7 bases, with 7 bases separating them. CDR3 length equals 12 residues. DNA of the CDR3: TGTGCCAGCAGTGGTGAGCTCGGGGAGCTGTTTTTT. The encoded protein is CASSGELGELFF.

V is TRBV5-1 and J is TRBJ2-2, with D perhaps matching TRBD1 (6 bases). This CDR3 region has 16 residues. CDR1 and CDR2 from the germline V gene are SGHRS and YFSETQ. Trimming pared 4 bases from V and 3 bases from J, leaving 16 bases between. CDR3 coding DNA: TGCGCCAGCAGCCCCTTGGTGGGGGCGGACACCGGGGAGCTGTTTTTT. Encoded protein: CASSPLVGADTGELFF.

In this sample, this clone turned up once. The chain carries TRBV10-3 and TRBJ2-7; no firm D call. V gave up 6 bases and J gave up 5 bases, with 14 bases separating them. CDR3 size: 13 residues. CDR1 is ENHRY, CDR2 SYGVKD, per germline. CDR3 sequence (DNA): TGTGCCATCAGCGGTGAGCCTGGGCACGAGCAGTACGTC. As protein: CAISGEPGHEQYV.

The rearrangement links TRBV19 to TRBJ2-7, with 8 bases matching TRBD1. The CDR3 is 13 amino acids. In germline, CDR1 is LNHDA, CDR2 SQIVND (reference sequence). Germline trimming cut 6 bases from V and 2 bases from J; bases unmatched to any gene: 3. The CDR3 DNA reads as TGTGCCAGTAGAGGGACAGGACCCTACGAGCAGTACTTC. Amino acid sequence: CASRGTGPYEQYF. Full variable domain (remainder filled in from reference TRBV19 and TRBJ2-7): DGGITQSPKYLFRKEGQNVTLSCEQNLNHDAMYWYRQDPGQGLRLIYYSQIVNDFQKGDIAEGYSVSREKKESFPLTVTSAQKNPTAFYLCASRGTGPYEQYFGPGTRLTVT.

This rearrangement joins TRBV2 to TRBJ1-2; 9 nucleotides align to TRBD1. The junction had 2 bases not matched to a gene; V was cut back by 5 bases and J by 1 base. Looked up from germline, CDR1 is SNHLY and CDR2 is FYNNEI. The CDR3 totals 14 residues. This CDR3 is CASSLDRGNYGYTF. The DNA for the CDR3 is TGTGCCAGCAGTCTGGACAGGGGTAACTATGGCTACACCTTC.

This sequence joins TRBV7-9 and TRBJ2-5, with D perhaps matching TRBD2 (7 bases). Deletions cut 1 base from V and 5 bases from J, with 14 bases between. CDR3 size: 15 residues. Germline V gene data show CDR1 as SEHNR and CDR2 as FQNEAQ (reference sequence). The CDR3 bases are TGTGCCAGCAGCTTAGTCCGGGGGGCCGAGGAGACCCAGTACTTC. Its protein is CASSLVRGAEETQYF.

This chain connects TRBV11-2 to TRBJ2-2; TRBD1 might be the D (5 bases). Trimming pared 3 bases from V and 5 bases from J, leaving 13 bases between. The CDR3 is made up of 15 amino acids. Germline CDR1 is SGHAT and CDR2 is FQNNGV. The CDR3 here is CASSFSVGETGELFF. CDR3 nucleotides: TGTGCCAGCAGCTTCTCGGTAGGGGAAACCGGGGAGCTGTTTTTT.

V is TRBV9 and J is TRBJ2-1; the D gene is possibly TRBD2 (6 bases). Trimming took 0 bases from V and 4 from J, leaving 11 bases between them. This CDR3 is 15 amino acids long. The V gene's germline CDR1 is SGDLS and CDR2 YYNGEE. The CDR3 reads CASSVEASVYNEQFF. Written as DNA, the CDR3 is TGTGCCAGCAGCGTAGAGGCTAGCGTTTACAATGAGCAGTTCTTC.

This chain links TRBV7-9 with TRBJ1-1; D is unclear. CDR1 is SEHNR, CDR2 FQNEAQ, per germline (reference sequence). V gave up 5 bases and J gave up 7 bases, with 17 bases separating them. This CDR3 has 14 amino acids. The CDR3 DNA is TGTGCCAGCAGCGTCTTAGGTCCGGGAAGTGAAGCTTTCTTT. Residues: CASSVLGPGSEAFF.

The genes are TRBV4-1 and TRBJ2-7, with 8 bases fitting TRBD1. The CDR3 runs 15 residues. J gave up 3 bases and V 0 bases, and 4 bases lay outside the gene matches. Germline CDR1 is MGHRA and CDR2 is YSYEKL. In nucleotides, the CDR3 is TGCGCCAGCAGCCAAGAGCCAGACAGGGGCTACGAGCAGTACTTC. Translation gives CASSQEPDRGYEQYF.

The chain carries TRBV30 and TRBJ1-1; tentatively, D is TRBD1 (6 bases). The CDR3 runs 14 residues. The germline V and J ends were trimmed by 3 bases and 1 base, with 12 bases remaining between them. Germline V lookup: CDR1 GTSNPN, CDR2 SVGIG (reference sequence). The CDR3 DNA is TGTGCCTGGAGCCTGGGACATTGGAACACTGAAGCTTTCTTT. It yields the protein CAWSLGHWNTEAFF.

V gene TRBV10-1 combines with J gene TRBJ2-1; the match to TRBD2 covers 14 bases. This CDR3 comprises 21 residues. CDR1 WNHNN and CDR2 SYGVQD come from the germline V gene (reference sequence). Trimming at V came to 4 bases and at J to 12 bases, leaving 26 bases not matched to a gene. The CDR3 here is CASSANPGQGQIGTSGSGQFF. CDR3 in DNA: TGCGCCAGCAGTGCCAACCCCGGACAGGGCCAGATTGGGACTAGCGGGAGCGGGCAGTTCTTC.

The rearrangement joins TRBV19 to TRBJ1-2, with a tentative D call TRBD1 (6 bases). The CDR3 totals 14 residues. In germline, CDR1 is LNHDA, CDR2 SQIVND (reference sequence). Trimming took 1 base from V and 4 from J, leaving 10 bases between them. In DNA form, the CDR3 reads TGTGCCAGTAGTATAGGTTCAGGGGTCTATGGCTACACCTTC. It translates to CASSIGSGVYGYTF. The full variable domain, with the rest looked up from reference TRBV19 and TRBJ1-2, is DGGITQSPKYLFRKEGQNVTLSCEQNLNHDAMYWYRQDPGQGLRLIYYSQIVNDFQKGDIAEGYSVSREKKESFPLTVTSAQKNPTAFYLCASSIGSGVYGYTFGSGTRLTVV.

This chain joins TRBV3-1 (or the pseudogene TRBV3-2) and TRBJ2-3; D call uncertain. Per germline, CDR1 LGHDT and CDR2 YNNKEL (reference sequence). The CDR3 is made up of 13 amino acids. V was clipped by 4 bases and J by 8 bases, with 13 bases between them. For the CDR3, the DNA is TGTGCCAGCAGCCCGAGCCTGCCGGGTACGCAGTATTTT. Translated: CASSPSLPGTQYF.

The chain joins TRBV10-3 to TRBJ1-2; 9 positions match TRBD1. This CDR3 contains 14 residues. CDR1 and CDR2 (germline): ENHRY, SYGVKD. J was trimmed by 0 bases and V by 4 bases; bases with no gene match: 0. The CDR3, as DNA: TGTGCCATCAGTGGGACAGGGGCTAACTATGGCTACACCTTC. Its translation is CAISGTGANYGYTF.

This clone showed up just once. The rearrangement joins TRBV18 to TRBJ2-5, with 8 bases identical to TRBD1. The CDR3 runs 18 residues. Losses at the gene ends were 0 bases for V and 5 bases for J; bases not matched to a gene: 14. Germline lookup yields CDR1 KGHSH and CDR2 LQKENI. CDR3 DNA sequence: TGTGCCAGCTCACCACCGGTGAGGAGACAGGGGCATTCGGAGACCCAGTACTTC. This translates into CASSPPVRRQGHSETQYF.

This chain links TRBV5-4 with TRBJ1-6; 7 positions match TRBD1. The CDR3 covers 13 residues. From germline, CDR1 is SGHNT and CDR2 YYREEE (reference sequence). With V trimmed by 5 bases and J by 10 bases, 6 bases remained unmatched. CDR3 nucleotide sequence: TGTGCCAGCAGTACGACAGGGTTATCACCCCTCCACTTT. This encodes CASSTTGLSPLHF.

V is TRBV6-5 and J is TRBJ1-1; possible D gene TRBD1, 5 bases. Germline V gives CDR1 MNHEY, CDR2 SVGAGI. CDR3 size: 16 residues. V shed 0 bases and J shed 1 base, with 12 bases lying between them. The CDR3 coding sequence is TGTGCCAGCAGTTACTCGTCCGGGGGTGAGAACACTGAAGCTTTCTTT. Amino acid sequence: CASSYSSGGENTEAFF.

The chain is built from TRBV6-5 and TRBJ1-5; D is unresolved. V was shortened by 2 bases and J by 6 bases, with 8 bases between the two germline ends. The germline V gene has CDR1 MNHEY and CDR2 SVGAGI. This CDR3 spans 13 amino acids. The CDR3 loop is CASSYEEGQPQHF. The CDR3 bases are TGTGCCAGCAGTTACGAGGAAGGTCAGCCCCAGCATTTT.

Written as DNA, the CDR3 is TGTGCCAGCAGCCAAGTTGGACTAGACCCCTACGAGCAGTACTTC. Residues: CASSQVGLDPYEQYF. V usage is TRBV4-2 and J usage is TRBJ2-7; 7 nucleotides agree with TRBD2. Germline V gene data show CDR1 as LGHNA and CDR2 as YNFKEQ. V gave up 1 base and J gave up 2 bases; unmatched junction bases: 5. The CDR3 sequence is 15 residues long.

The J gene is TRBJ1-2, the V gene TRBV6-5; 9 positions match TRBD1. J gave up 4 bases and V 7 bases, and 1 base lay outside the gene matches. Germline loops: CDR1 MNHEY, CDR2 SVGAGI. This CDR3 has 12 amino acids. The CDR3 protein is CASKDRGYGYTF. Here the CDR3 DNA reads TGTGCCAGCAAGGACAGGGGCTATGGCTACACCTTC.

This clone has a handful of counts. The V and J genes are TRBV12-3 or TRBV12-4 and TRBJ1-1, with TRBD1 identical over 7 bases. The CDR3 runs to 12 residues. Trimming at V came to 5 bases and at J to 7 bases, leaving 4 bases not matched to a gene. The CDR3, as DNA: TGTGCCAGCAGTCCTACAGGGGTTGAAGCTTTCTTT. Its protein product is CASSPTGVEAFF.

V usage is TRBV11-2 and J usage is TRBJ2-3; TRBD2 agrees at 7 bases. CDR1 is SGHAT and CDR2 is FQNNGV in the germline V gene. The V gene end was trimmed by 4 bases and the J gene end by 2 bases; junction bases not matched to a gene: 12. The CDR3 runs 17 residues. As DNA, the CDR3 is TGTGCCAGCAGCTACCGGGGCGGGCGGGAGTTCACAGATACGCAGTATTTT. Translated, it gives CASSYRGGREFTDTQYF.